These 2 T cell receptor beta chains share one sample of origin, sequenced in a study of shared T cell receptors in the human thymus. Method: immunoSEQ multiplex PCR; TCRdb's copy keeps in-frame clones and lacks some. The sample includes roughly 710,000 clones, over 75% of them seen just once. These data were also reused for a study on human thymus T cells.

The specimen sequenced was thymocytes. The receptors stem from a girl under two years old with a congenital heart defect.

The V gene is TRBV6-6, the J gene TRBJ2-1, with 7 bases lining up with TRBD1. With 5 bases clipped from V and 8 bases from J, the junction kept 12 bases outside the gene matches. Looked up from germline, CDR1 is MNHNY and CDR2 is SVGAGI (reference sequence). This CDR3 contains 15 residues. The CDR3 protein is CASSPPATGNDEQFF. CDR3 coding DNA: TGTGCCAGCAGTCCTCCAGCGACAGGGAACGATGAGCAGTTCTTC.

CDR3 sequence: CASSSSNNPNYGYTF. CDR3 DNA sequence: TGTGCCAGTAGTTCCTCGAACAATCCTAACTATGGCTACACCTTC. This chain connects TRBV19 to TRBJ1-2; no firm D call. The V gene's germline CDR1 is LNHDA and CDR2 SQIVND (reference sequence). This CDR3 region has 15 residues. The V end lost 5 bases, the J end lost 0 bases, and 13 bases lay between the germline ends.